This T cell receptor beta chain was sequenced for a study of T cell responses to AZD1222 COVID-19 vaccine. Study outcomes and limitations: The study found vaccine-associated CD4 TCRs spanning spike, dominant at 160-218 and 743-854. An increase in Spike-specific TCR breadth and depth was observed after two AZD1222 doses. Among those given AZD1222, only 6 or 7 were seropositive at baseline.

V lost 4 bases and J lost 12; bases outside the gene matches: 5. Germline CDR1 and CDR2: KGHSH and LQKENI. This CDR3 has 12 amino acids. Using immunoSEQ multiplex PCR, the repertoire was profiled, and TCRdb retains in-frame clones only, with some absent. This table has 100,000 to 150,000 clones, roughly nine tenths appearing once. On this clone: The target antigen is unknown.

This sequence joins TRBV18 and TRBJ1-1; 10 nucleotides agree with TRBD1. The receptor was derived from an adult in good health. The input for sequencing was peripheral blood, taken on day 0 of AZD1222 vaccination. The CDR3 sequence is CASSLGQGWPFF. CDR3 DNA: TGTGCCAGCTCACTGGGACAGGGGTGGCCTTTCTTT.